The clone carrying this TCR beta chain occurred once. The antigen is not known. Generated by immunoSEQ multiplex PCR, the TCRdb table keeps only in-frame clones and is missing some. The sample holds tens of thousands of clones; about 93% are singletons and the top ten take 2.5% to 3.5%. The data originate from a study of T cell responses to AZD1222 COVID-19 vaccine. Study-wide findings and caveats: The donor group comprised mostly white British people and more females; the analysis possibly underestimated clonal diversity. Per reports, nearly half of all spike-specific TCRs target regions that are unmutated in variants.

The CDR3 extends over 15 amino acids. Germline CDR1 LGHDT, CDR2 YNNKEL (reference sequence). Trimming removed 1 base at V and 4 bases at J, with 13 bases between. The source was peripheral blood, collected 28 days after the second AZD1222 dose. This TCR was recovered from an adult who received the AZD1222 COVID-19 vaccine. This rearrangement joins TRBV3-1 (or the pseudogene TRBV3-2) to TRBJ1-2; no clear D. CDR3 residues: CASSQAVSPFYGYTF. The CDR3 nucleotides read TGTGCCAGCAGCCAAGCGGTCAGTCCATTCTATGGCTACACCTTC.